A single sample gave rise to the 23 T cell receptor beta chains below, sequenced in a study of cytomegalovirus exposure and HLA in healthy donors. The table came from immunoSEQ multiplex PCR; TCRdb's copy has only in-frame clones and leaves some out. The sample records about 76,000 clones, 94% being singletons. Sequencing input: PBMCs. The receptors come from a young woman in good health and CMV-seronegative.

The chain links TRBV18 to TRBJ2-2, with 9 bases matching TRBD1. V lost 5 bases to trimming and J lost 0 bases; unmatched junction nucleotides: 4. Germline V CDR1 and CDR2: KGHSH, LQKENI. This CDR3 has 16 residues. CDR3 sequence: CASSSRQGANTGELFF. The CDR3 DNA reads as TGTGCCAGCTCATCGAGACAGGGGGCGAACACCGGGGAGCTGTTTTTT.

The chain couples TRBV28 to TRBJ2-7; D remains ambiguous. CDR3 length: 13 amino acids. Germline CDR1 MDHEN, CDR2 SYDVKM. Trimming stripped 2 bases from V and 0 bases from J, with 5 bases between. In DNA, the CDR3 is TGTGCCAGCAGTTTAACTAACTCCTACGAGCAGTACTTC. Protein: CASSLTNSYEQYF.

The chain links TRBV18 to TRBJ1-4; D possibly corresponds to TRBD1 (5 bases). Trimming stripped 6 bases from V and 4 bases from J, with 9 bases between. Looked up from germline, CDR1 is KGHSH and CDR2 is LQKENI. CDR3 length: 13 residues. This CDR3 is CASSKGVNEKLFF. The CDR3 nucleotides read TGTGCCAGCTCTAAAGGGGTTAATGAAAAACTGTTTTTT.

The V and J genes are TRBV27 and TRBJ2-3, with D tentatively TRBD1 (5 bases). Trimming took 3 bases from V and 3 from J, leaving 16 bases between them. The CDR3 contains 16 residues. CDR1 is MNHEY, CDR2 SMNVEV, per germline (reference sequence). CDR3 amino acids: CASSFVRGSVTDTQYF. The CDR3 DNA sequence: TGTGCCAGCAGTTTTGTAAGGGGCTCGGTAACAGATACGCAGTATTTT.

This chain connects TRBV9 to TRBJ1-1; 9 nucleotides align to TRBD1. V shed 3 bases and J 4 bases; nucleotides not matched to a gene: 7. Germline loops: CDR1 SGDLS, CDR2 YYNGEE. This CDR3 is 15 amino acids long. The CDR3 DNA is TGTGCCAGCAGCGCCACAGGGGGCGGGGGCACTGAAGCTTTCTTT. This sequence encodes CASSATGGGGTEAFF.

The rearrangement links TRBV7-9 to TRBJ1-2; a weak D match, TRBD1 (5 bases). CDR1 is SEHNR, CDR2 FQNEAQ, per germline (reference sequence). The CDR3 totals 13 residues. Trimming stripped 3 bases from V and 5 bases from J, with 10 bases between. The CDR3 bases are TGTGCCAGCAGCTTGGGTCAGGGATATGGCTACACCTTC. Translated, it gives CASSLGQGYGYTF. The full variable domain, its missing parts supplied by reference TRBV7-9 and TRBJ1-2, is DTGVSQNPRHKITKRGQNVTFRCDPISEHNRLYWYRQTLGQGPEFLTYFQNEAQLEKSRLLSDRFSAERPKGSFSTLEIQRTEQGDSAMYLCASSLGQGYGYTFGSGTRLTVV.

The CDR3 loop is CASSPGRRWVEAFF. Here the CDR3 DNA reads TGTGCCAGCAGCCCCGGCCGCAGGTGGGTTGAAGCTTTCTTT. The rearrangement joins TRBV28 to TRBJ1-1, with D unclear. Germline CDR1 reads MDHEN; CDR2 reads SYDVKM. The CDR3 sequence is 14 residues long. Trimming pared 6 bases from V and 7 bases from J, leaving 18 bases between.

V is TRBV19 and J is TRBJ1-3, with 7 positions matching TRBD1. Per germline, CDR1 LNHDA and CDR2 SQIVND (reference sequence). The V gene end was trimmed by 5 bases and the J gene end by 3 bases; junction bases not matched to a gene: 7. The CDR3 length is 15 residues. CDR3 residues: CASSPGTAGGNTIYF. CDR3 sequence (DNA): TGTGCCAGTAGTCCTGGGACAGCAGGTGGAAACACCATATATTTT. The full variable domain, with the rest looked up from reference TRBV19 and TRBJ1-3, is DGGITQSPKYLFRKEGQNVTLSCEQNLNHDAMYWYRQDPGQGLRLIYYSQIVNDFQKGDIAEGYSVSREKKESFPLTVTSAQKNPTAFYLCASSPGTAGGNTIYFGEGSWLTVV.

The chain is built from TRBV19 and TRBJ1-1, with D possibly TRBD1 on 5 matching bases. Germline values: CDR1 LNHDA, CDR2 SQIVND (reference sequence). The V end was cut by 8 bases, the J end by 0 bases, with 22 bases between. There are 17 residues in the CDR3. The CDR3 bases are TGTGCCAGTCATAGGTCGGGGGTGGGGTCCATGAACACTGAAGCTTTCTTT. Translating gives CASHRSGVGSMNTEAFF.

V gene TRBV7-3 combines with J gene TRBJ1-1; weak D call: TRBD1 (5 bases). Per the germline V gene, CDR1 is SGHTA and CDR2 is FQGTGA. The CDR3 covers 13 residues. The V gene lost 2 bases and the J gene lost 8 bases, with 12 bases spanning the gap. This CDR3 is CASSLSGTSEAFF. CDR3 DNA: TGTGCCAGCAGCTTATCGGGGACTTCAGAAGCTTTCTTT.

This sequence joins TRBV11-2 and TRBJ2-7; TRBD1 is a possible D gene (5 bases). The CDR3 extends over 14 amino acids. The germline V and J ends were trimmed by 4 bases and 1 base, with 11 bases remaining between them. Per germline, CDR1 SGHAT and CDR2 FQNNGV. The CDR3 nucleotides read TGTGCCAGCAGCTCAGTCAGGGATTCCTACGAGCAGTACTTC. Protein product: CASSSVRDSYEQYF.

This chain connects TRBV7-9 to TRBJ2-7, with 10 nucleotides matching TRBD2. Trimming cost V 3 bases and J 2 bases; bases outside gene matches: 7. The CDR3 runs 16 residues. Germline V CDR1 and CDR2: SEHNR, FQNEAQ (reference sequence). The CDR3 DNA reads TGTGCCAGCAGCTTTGCTAGCGGGGGACCACCCTACGAGCAGTACTTC. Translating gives CASSFASGGPPYEQYF.

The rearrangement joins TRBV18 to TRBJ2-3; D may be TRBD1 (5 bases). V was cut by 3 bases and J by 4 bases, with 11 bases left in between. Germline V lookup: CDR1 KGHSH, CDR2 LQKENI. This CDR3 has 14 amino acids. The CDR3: CASSPQGFADTQYF. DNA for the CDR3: TGTGCCAGCTCACCCCAGGGATTCGCAGATACGCAGTATTTT.

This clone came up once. This CDR3 reads CASSRDRDRGPGAFF. The CDR3 region has the DNA TGTGCCAGCAGTCGCGACCGGGACAGGGGCCCCGGAGCTTTCTTT. V usage is TRBV6-5 and J usage is TRBJ1-1; 10 bases are shared with TRBD1. Per the germline V gene, CDR1 is MNHEY and CDR2 is SVGAGI. The CDR3 length is 15 residues. The J segment lost 10 bases and the V segment lost 5 bases, leaving 13 bases of the junction unmatched.

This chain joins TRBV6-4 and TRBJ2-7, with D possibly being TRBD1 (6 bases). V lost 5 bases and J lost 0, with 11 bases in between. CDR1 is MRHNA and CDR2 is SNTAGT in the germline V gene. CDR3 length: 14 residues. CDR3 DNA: TGTGCCAGCAGTCCACAGGGCCACTCCTACGAGCAGTACTTC. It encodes CASSPQGHSYEQYF.

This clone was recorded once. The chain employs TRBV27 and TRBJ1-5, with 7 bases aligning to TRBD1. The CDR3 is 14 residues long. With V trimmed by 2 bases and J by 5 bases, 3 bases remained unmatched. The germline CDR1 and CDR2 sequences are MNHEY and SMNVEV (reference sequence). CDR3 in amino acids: CASSLRQGDQPQHF. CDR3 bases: TGTGCCAGCAGTTTAAGACAGGGAGATCAGCCCCAGCATTTT.

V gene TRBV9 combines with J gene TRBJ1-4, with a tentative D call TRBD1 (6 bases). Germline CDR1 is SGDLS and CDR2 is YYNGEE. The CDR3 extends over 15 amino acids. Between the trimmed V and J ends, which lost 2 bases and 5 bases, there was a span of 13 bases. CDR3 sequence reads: CASSVGTNRNEKLFF. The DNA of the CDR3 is TGTGCCAGCAGCGTTGGGACAAACCGCAATGAAAAACTGTTTTTT.

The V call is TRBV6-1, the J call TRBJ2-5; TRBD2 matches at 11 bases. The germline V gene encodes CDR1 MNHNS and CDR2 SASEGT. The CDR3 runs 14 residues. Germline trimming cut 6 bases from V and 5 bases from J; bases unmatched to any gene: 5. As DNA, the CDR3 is TGTGCCAGCAGGGTAGCGGGGGGGCCTGAGACCCAGTACTTC. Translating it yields CASRVAGGPETQYF.

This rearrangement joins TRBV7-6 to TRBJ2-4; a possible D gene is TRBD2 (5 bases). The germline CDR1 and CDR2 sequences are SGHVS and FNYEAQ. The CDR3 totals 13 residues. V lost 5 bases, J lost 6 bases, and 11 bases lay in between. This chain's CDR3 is CASSPLDSNIQYF. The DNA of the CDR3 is TGTGCCAGCAGCCCACTAGATTCAAACATTCAGTACTTC. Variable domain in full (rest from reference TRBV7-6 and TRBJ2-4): GAGVSQSPRYKVTKRGQDVALRCDPISGHVSLYWYRQALGQGPEFLTYFNYEAQQDKSGLPNDRFSAERPEGSISTLTIQRTEQRDSAMYRCASSPLDSNIQYFGAGTRLSVL.

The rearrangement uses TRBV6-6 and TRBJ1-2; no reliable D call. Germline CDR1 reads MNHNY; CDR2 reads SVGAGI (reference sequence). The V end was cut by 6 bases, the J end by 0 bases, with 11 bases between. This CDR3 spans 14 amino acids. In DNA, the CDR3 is TGTGCCAGCAGCGTACCAATAGCTAACTATGGCTACACCTTC. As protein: CASSVPIANYGYTF.

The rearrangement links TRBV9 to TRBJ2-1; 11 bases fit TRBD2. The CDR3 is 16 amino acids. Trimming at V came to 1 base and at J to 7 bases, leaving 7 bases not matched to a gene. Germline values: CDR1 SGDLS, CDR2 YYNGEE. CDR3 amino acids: CASSVLSSGGYNEQFF. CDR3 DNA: TGTGCCAGCAGCGTACTCTCTAGCGGGGGGTATAATGAGCAGTTCTTC.

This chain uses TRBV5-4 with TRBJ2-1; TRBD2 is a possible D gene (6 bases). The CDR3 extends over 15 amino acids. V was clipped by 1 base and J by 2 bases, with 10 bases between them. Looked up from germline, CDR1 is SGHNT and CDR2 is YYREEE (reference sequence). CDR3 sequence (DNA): TGTGCCAGCAGCTTGTTCGCGGGGCCCTACAATGAGCAGTTCTTC. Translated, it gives CASSLFAGPYNEQFF.

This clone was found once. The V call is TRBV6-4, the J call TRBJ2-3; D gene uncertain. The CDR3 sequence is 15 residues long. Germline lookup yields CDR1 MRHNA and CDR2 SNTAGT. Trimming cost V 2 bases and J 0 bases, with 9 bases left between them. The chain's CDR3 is CASSDSPASTDTQYF. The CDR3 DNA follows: TGTGCCAGCAGTGACAGCCCCGCTAGCACAGATACGCAGTATTTT.